These 18 T cell receptor beta chains share one sample of origin, sequenced in a study of T-cell reconstitution after alpha-beta-depleted transplantation in children (dated by TCRdb to 2016 to 2017). The library was made by PCR. Sequencing was performed on an Illumina HiSeq 2500. To normalize quantification of the TCRbeta repertoire, the TCR libraries were built with molecular barcoding that relied on unique molecular identifiers. Clones were called with MiXCR by TCRdb after fastp trimmed the public reads at Q25, and only in-frame beta chains were retained. Each CDR3 protein appears once, grouped with its most common genes and DNA. The sample yields 170,000 or so distinct CDR3 sequences; approximately 7% were counted once. In total, the top ten clones hold 3% of the sample. The sample was PBMCs from the stem cell graft donor, taken from the stem cell graft. All receptors come from a human donor who donated a stem cell graft to a child with Wiskott-Aldrich syndrome.

Many counts were recorded for this clonotype. The gene calls are TRBV12-3 or TRBV12-4 and TRBJ2-1, with 8 bases identical to TRBD1. This CDR3 is 14 amino acids long. The V and J ends lost 4 bases and 6 bases, in that order; junction bases with no gene match: 5. The CDR3 is CASSWTGNGNEQFF. The DNA of the CDR3 is TGTGCCAGCAGTTGGACAGGGAACGGCAATGAGCAGTTCTTC.

This clonotype came up many times. The CDR3 region is CASIGVGGQFF. CDR3 coding DNA: TGTGCCAGCATCGGCGTAGGTGGGCAGTTCTTC. The V and J genes are TRBV28 and TRBJ2-1; D is undetermined. Trimming shortened V by 7 bases and J by 12 bases, and 13 bases separated the two germline ends. CDR1 is MDHEN, CDR2 SYDVKM, per germline. This CDR3 has 11 residues.

The chain recombines TRBV4-3 with TRBJ2-7; 9 nucleotides agree with TRBD2. The CDR3 runs to 17 residues. Germline assignment: CDR1 LGHNA and CDR2 YSLEER. After removal of 4 bases from V and 0 bases from J, the junction contained 10 bases not matched to a gene. The CDR3 coding sequence is TGCGCCAGCAGCCCGGGGACGGCGGGAGGGAACTCCTACGAGCAGTACTTC. This codes for CASSPGTAGGNSYEQYF.

This clonotype has at least ten counts. V usage is TRBV2 and J usage is TRBJ2-7; 8 nucleotides align to TRBD1. The CDR3 totals 12 residues. Per the germline V gene, CDR1 is SNHLY and CDR2 is FYNNEI. V gave up 10 bases and J gave up 2 bases; unmatched junction bases: 4. The CDR3 DNA follows: TGTGCCACCAGGACAGGGACCTACGAGCAGTACTTC. This sequence encodes CATRTGTYEQYF.

In this sample, this clonotype turned up many times. The chain has TRBV12-3 or TRBV12-4 and TRBJ1-4; D not resolved. Trimming took 7 bases from V and 0 from J, leaving 12 bases between them. The CDR3 runs 15 residues. Here the CDR3 DNA reads TGTGCCAGCACCTCAGATGTTGCAACTAATGAAAAACTGTTTTTT. The encoded protein is CASTSDVATNEKLFF.

This clonotype appeared many times. The chain combines TRBV29-1 with TRBJ2-7; D gene unclear. Germline-derived CDR1 and CDR2 are SQVTM and ANQGSEA. The V gene lost 4 bases and the J gene lost 3 bases, with 13 bases spanning the gap. The CDR3 is made up of 13 amino acids. The CDR3 coding sequence is TGCAGCGTTGTTCTGGCAGTTCGCTACGAGCAGTACTTC. It is translated as CSVVLAVRYEQYF.

This clonotype was observed at least ten times. The rearrangement joins TRBV24-1 to TRBJ2-2; TRBD1 is a possible D gene (6 bases). The CDR3 totals 17 residues. Germline V gene sequence: CDR1 KGHDR, CDR2 SFDVKD. V was clipped by 4 bases and J by 1 base, with 15 bases between them. DNA of the CDR3: TGTGCCACCAGTGACCCCGCCCCAGGGGTGAACACCGGGGAGCTGTTTTTT. It is translated as CATSDPAPGVNTGELFF.

This sequence joins TRBV6-1 and TRBJ2-2; 8 bases map to TRBD1. CDR1 is MNHNS, CDR2 SASEGT, per germline. The CDR3 consists of 15 residues. Losses at the gene ends were 6 bases for V and 4 bases for J; bases not matched to a gene: 7. The CDR3 loop is CASRKDTGGTGELFF. The DNA of the CDR3 is TGTGCCAGCAGAAAGGATACAGGGGGCACCGGGGAGCTGTTTTTT.

This sequence joins TRBV29-1 and TRBJ1-5; no definite D call. CDR1 is SQVTM and CDR2 is ANQGSEA in the germline V gene. V lost 4 bases and J lost 5, with 12 bases in between. This CDR3 region has 13 residues. CDR3 residues: CSVVESSDQPQHF. For the CDR3, the DNA is TGCAGCGTTGTGGAATCCTCGGATCAGCCCCAGCATTTT. Using reference TRBV29-1 and TRBJ1-5 for the parts outside the CDR3, the full variable domain is SAVISQKPSRDICQRGTSLTIQCQVDSQVTMMFWYRQQPGQSLTLIATANQGSEATYESGFVIDKFPISRPNLTFSTLTVSNMSPEDSSIYLCSVVESSDQPQHFGDGTRLSIL.

There are many counts of this clonotype. The CDR3 DNA reads as TGCAGTGCTAGAGATGGGGACAGAACCTACGAGCAGTACTTC. This sequence encodes CSARDGDRTYEQYF. The chain combines TRBV20-1 with TRBJ2-7; TRBD1 agrees at 7 bases. The germline V gene encodes CDR1 DFQATT and CDR2 SNEGSKA (reference sequence). The CDR3 has 14 amino acids. V was pared by 0 bases and J by 2 bases, with 4 bases of the junction left unmatched.

This clonotype was seen at least ten times. The chain links TRBV27 to TRBJ2-3; 13 bases agree with TRBD2. Trimming at V came to 1 base and at J to 9 bases, leaving 7 bases not matched to a gene. CDR1 MNHEY and CDR2 SMNVEV come from the germline V gene (reference sequence). The CDR3 spans 16 residues. The CDR3 region has the DNA TGTGCCAGCAGTTTATGGCCCGGACTAGCGGGGGACACGCAGTATTTT. As protein: CASSLWPGLAGDTQYF.

This clonotype has at least ten counts. The chain is built from TRBV12-3 or TRBV12-4 and TRBJ2-3, with 14 bases that match TRBD2. Trimming at V came to 5 bases and at J to 1 base, leaving 2 bases not matched to a gene. The CDR3 totals 16 residues. CDR3 sequence (DNA): TGTGCCAGCAGTACGGGACTAGCGGGAGGCACAGATACGCAGTATTTT. The encoded protein is CASSTGLAGGTDTQYF.

This chain links TRBV2 with TRBJ2-1; 15 bases match TRBD2. The CDR3 has 19 residues. With 11 bases clipped from V and 0 bases from J, the junction kept 14 bases outside the gene matches. Germline V gives CDR1 SNHLY, CDR2 FYNNEI. The CDR3 loop reads CAFCLRGLAGGSSYNEQFF. The CDR3 nucleotides read TGTGCCTTCTGTTTACGAGGACTAGCGGGAGGGAGCTCCTACAATGAGCAGTTCTTC.

The chain recombines TRBV5-1 with TRBJ1-4; D unresolved. Looked up from germline, CDR1 is SGHRS and CDR2 is YFSETQ. This CDR3 comprises 13 residues. V was clipped by 3 bases and J by 8 bases, with 11 bases between them. The CDR3 spells CASSSFGPEKLFF. CDR3 nucleotides: TGCGCCAGCAGCTCGTTCGGCCCGGAAAAACTGTTTTTT.

This clonotype occurred many times. The CDR3 protein is CASSYRGPYEKLFF. CDR3 in DNA: TGTGCCAGCAGTTACAGGGGGCCGTATGAAAAACTGTTTTTT. The rearrangement links TRBV6-5 to TRBJ1-4; TRBD1 matches 7 bases. This CDR3 contains 14 residues. V gave up 2 bases and J gave up 6 bases; unmatched junction bases: 3. The germline V gene has CDR1 MNHEY and CDR2 SVGAGI.

This clonotype was counted between two and nine times. V is TRBV9 and J is TRBJ1-6; 8 nucleotides align to TRBD1. This CDR3 is built from 15 residues. The germline CDR1 and CDR2 sequences are SGDLS and YYNGEE. The J segment lost 9 bases and the V segment lost 4 bases, leaving 9 bases of the junction unmatched. The CDR3 nucleotides read TGTGCCAGCAGCTCGTCGACAGGGGCCGCTTCACCCCTCCACTTT. It codes for CASSSSTGAASPLHF.

The rearrangement joins TRBV30 to TRBJ1-2; perhaps TRBD1 as D (5 bases). The CDR3 totals 15 residues. The germline V gene has CDR1 GTSNPN and CDR2 SVGIG (reference sequence). V lost 0 bases and J lost 6, with 17 bases in between. This chain's CDR3 is CAWSVPRGTGNGYTF. Written as DNA, the CDR3 is TGTGCCTGGAGTGTACCTCGGGGAACAGGCAATGGCTACACCTTC.

This clonotype showed up just a few times. The rearrangement links TRBV30 to TRBJ2-1; D perhaps matches TRBD2 (6 bases). The germline V and J ends were trimmed by 2 bases and 0 bases, with 11 bases remaining between them. Germline CDR1 reads GTSNPN; CDR2 reads SVGIG (reference sequence). The CDR3 loop spans 15 amino acids. CDR3 DNA: TGTGCCTGGAGTACGGGACTTAGCTCCTACAATGAGCAGTTCTTC. It translates to CAWSTGLSSYNEQFF.